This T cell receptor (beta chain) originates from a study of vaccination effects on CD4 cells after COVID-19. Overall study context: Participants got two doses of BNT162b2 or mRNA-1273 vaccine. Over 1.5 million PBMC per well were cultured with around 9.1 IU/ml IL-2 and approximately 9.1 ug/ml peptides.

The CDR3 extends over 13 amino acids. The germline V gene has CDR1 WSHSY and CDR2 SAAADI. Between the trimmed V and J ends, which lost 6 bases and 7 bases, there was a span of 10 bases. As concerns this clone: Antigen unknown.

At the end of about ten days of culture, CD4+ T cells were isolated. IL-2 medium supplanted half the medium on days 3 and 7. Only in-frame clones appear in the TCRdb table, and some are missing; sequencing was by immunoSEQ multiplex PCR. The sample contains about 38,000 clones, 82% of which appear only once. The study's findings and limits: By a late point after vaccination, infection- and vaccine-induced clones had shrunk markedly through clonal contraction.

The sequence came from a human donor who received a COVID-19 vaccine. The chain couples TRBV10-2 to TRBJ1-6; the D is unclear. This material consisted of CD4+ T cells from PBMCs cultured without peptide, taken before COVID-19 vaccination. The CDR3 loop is CASSDPQNSPLHF. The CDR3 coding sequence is TGCGCCAGCAGCGACCCTCAGAATTCACCCCTCCACTTT.